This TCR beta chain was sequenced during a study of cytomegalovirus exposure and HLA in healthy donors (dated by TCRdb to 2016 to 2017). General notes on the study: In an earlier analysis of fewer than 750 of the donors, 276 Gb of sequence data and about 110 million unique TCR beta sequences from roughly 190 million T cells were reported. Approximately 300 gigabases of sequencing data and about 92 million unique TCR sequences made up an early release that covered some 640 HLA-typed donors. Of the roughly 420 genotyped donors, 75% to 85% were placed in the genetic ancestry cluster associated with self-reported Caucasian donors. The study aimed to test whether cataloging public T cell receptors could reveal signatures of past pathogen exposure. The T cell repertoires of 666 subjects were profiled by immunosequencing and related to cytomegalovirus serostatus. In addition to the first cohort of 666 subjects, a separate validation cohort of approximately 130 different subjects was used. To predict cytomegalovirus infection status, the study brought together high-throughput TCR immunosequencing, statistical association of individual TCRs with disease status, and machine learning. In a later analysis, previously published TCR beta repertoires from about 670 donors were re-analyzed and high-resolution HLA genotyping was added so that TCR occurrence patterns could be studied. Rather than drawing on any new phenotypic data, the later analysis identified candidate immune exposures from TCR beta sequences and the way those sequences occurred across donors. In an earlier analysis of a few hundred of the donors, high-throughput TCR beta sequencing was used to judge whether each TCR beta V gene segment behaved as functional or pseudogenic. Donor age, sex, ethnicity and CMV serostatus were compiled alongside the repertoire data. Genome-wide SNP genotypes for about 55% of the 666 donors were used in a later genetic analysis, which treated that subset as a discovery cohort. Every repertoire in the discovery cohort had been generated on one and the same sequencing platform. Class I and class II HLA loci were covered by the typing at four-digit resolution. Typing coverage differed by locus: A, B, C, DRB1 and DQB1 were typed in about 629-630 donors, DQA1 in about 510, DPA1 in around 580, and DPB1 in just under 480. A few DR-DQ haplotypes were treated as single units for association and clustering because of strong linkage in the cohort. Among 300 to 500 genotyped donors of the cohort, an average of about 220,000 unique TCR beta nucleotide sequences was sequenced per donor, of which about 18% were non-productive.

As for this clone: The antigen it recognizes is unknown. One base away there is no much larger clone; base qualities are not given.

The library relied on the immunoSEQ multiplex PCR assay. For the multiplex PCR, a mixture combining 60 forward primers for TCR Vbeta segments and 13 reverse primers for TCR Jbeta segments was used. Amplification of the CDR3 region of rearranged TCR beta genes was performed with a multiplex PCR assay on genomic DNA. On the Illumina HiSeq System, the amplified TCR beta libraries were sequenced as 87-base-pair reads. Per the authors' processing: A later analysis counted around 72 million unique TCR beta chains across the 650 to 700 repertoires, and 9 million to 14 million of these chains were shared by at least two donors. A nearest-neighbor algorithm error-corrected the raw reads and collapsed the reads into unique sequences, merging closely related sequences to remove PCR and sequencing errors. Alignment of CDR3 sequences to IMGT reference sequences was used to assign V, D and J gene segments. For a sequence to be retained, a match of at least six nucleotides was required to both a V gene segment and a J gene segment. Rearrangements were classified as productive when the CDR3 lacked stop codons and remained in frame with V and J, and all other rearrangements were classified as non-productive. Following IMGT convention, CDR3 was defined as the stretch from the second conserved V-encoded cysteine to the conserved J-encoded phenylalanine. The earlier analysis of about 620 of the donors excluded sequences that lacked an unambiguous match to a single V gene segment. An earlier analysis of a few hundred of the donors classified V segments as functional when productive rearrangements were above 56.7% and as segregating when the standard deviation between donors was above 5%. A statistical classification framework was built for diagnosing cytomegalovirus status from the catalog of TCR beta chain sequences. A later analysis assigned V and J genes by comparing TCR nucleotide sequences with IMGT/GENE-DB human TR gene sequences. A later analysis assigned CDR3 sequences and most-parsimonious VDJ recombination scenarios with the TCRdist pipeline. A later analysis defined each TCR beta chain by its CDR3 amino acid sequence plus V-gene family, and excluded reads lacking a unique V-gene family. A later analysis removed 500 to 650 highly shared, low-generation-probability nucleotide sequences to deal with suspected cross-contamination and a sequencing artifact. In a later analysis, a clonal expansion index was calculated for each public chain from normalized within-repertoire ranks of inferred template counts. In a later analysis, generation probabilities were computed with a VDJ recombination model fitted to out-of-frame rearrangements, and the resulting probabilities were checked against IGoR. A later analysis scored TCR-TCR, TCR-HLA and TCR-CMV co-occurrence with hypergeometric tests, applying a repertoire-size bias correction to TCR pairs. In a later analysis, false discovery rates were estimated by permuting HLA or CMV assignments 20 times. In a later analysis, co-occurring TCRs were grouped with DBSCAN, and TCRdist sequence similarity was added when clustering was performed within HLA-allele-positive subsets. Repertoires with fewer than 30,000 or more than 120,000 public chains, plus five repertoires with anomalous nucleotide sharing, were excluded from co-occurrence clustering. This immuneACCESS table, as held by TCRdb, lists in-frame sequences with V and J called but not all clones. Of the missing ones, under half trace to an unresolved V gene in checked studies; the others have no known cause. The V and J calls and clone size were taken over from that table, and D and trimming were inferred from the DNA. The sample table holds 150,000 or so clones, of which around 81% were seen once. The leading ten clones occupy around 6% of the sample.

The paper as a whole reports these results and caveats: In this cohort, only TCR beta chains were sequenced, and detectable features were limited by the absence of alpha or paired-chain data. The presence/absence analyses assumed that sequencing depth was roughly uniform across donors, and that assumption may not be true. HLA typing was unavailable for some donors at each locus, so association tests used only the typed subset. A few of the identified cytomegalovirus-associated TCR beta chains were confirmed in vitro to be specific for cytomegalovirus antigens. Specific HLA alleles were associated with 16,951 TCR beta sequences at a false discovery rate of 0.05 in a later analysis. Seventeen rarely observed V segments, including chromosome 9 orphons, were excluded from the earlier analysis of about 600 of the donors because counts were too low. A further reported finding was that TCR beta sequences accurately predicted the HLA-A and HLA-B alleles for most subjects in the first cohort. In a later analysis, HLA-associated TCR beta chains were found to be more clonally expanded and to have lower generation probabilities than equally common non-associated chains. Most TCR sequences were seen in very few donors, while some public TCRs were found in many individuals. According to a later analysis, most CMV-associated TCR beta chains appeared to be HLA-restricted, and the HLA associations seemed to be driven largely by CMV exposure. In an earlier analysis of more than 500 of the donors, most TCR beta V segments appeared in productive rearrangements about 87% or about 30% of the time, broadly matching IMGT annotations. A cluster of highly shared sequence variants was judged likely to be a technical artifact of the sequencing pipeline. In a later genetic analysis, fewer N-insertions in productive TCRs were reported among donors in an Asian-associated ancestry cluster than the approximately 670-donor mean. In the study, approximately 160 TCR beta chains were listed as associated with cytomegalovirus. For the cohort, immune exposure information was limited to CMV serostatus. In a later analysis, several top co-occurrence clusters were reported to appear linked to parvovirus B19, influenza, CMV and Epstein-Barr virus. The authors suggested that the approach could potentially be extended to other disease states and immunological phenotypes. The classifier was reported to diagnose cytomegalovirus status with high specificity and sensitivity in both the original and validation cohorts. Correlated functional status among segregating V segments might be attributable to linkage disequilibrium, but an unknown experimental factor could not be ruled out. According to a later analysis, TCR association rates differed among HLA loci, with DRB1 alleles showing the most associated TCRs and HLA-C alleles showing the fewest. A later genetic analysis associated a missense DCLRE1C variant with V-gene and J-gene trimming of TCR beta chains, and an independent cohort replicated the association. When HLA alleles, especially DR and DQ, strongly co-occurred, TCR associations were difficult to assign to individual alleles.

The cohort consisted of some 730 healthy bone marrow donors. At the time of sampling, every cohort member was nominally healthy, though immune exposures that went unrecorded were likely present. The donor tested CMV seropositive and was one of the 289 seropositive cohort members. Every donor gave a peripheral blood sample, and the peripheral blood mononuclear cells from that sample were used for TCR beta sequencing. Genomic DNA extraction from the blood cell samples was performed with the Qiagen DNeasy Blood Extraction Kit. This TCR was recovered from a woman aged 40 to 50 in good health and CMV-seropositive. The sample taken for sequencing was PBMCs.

CDR3 sequence: CAISESTAGDYEQYF. The nucleotides read TGTGCCATCAGTGAGTCGACGGCCGGGGACTACGAGCAGTACTTC. The sequence joins TRBV10-3 to TRBJ2-7; TRBD2 is possibly the D segment (5 matching bases). Reading the germline V gene gives CDR1 ENHRY and CDR2 SYGVKD. CDR3 length: 15 amino acids, cysteine to phenylalanine. CDR3 DNA only is kept here, 45 bases in frame from base 1. The V end loses 0 bases and the J end loses 3 bases, and a stretch of 12 bases separates them.